This T cell receptor beta chain was found in a study of shared clonotypes between healthy human individuals. Within Nashville, Tennessee resided all donors, each a Caucasian adult. CD4+ cells were split into CD45RA+ naive and CD45RA-negative memory subsets. At deep level, the assay was performed. Clones were sequenced by immunoSEQ multiplex PCR, and TCRdb holds only the in-frame ones, with some missing. Here the sample spans over 1.5 million clones, 98% being singletons. Germline V gene lookup returns CDR1 MDHEN and CDR2 SYDVKM. The length of the CDR3 is 15 residues. V gave up 6 bases and J gave up 0 bases, with 11 bases separating them.

The receptor was derived from a young man in good health. The V call is TRBV28, the J call TRBJ2-2; a possible D gene is TRBD1 (6 bases). The sample was naive CD4+ T cells sorted from blood. The subset here: CD45RA+ positively selected. CDR3 nucleotides: TGTGCCAGCAGCAGGGACAACGCGAACACCGGGGAGCTGTTTTTT. This sequence encodes CASSRDNANTGELFF.